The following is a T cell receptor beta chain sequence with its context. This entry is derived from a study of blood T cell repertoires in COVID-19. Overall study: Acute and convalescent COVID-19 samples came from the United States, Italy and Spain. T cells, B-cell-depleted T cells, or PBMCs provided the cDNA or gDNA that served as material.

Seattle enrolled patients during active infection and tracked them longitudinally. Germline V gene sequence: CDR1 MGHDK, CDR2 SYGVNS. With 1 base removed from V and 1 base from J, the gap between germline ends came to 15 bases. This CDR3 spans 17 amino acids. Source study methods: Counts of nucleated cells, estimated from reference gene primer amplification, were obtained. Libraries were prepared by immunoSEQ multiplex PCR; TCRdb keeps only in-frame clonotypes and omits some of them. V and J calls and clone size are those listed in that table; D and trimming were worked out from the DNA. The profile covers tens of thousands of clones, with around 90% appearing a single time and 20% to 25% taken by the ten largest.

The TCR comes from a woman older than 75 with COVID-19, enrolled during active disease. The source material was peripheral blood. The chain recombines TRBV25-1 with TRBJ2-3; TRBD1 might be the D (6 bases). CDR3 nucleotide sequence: TGTGCCAGCAGTGAATCTACAGGGATTACTGGCACAGATACGCAGTATTTT. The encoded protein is CASSESTGITGTDTQYF.